This T cell receptor (beta chain) was sequenced for a study of regulatory T cells in long-lasting Graves disease (dated by TCRdb to about 2021). Regarding the study in general: To count as having persistent Graves' disease, a patient had to have received antithyroid drug treatment for over 5 years with TSH receptor autoantibodies remaining persistently positive. A total of 33 samples underwent TCR sequencing, from about 13 patients with persistent Graves' disease and around 20 patients with newly diagnosed Graves' disease. Patients with persistent Graves' disease were compared with patients with newly diagnosed Graves' disease using TCR sequencing and RNA sequencing of peripheral blood. The study took place in China and was registered as a clinical trial. Antithyroid drugs had been taken for about 10.3 years on average by persistent Graves' disease patients in the clinical cohort. The research as a whole found: A larger number of public clonotypes was shared among persistent patients (about 2,700) than among newly diagnosed patients (around 970). Sequencing and analysis were restricted to the TCR beta chain. Because the primary lesion, thyroid tissue, could not be accessed, the study looked at peripheral blood alone. The authors acknowledged the small sample size as a limitation that may reduce accuracy. TRBV28, TRBJ1-2 and TRBJ2-5 were preferentially used in persistent disease, while TRBV20-1 and TRBJ2-1 were favored in newly diagnosed disease. Lower TCR Shannon entropy and fewer highly expanded clones were observed in persistent Graves' disease patients than in newly diagnosed patients, which suggested clonal expansion.

The meaning of the sample's time point label: persistent/refractory GD, antithyroid drugs over 5 years with positive TRAb. For both TCR sequencing and RNA sequencing, RNA was extracted from PBMCs using TRIzol. Graves' disease was diagnosed according to American Thyroid Association guidelines. The patients came from an endocrinology department in Xi'an, China. Each patient gave 7.5 to 10 milliliters of peripheral blood, collected in an EDTA anticoagulant tube. Ficoll Paque Plus density gradient separation was used to isolate PBMCs, and no further T cell sorting was done. An Agilent 2100 Bioanalyzer and agarose gel were used to check RNA quality, while a NanoDrop 2000 measured RNA concentration. From V the trimming removes 7 bases and from J it removes 10 bases, while the gene matches leave 11 bases of the junction unaccounted for. The germline V gene encodes CDR1 MGHDK and CDR2 SYGVNS. The CDR3, cysteine through phenylalanine, is 14 amino acids long. Only the CDR3 portion is preserved as DNA: 42 bases, with reading frame beginning at the first base.

With respect to this clonotype: The antigen it binds to is not known. No base quality values were provided; no much bigger clone lies one nucleotide off.

Library generation was performed with multiplex PCR. The sequencing machine was an Illumina HiSeq 4000. TCR beta libraries were built with iRepertoire HTBI primers and Arm-PCR amplification of CDR3 regions. Gel purification was performed on PCR products prior to sequencing. The paper's data handling went like this. Gene usage analysis of CDR3 amino acid clonotypes relied on the 60 to 65 TRBV and 15 or so TRBJ segments identified across samples. COPE and FqMerger were used to merge the filtered high-quality paired reads into contigs. BLAST was used to align contigs to IMGT TRBV, TRBD and TRBJ reference genes, and CDR3 was defined according to IMGT. Highly expanded clones were defined as clonotypes with a frequency above 0.1%. Shannon entropy served as the measure of repertoire diversity, while the Gini coefficient captured V-J evenness. Clonotypes shared by more than one individual were considered public. In-frame beta chains were kept once TCRdb had trimmed the public reads at Q25 with fastp and called clones with MiXCR. One record per CDR3 amino acid sequence lists the most common genes and DNA. In this record, the V and J calls reflect TCRdb's handling and not the investigators' own analysis. Counted in this sample were under 500,000 distinct CDR3 sequences; around 21% of them appeared once. The ten largest make up 7.8% of the sample.

This sequence uses TRBV25-1 and TRBJ2-1, with 9 junctional bases fitting TRBD1. The material was peripheral blood mononuclear cells (PBMCs), obtained when the disease was refractory, from a patient treated with antithyroid drugs. The receptor comes from a female donor with Graves disease. The nucleotide sequence is given as TGTGCCAGCACCGAAGCGGACAGGGGCGACGAGCAGTTCTTC. This sequence encodes CASTEADRGDEQFF.